This TCR beta chain emerged from a study of T cells in Graves' hyperthyroidism and ophthalmopathy. Overall study results and limits: The model's output predicted ophthalmopathy at a median of around 7 months prior to onset.

The CDR3 regions of TCR beta were amplified from RNA transcripts. The HTBI set primed first-round TCR CDR3 RT-PCR. MiXCR, applied by TCRdb to the multiplex PCR reads, yields one record per CDR3 protein. The table records about 600,000 distinct CDR3 sequences, 13% to 15% of them present only once. Germline V gene data show CDR1 as SQVTM and CDR2 as ANQGSEA. Trimming cost V 6 bases and J 9 bases; bases outside gene matches: 10. The CDR3 sequence is 13 residues long. This clonotype was found many times. Antigen: not known. The chain joins TRBV29-1 to TRBJ2-1, with TRBD1 matching over 8 bases. The clonotype was recovered from a woman between 18 and 29 years old with Graves' ophthalmopathy. Material for sequencing was blood. The CDR3 region is CSVSDREGSEQFF. In DNA, the CDR3 is TGCAGCGTCTCGGACAGGGAAGGGAGTGAGCAGTTCTTC.